This TCR beta chain is drawn from a study of blood T cell repertoires in COVID-19. Study in general: There were acute and convalescent COVID-19 samples, and they came from the United States, Italy and Spain. T cells, B-cell-depleted T cells, or PBMCs supplied cDNA or gDNA.

In the authors' methods: Amplifying reference gene primers gave estimates of nucleated cell counts. Only in-frame clones appear in the TCRdb table, and some are missing; sequencing was by immunoSEQ multiplex PCR. That table supplies the V and J calls and clone size; D and trimming were determined from the DNA. The data contain roughly 150,000 clones, around 84% of them singletons. This clonotype was sampled from a woman between 45 and 65 years old in a cohort sampled during active or convalescent COVID-19. Sequenced: peripheral blood.

The CDR3 nucleotides are TGCAGCGCCGGGACTAGAAGCTCCTACGAGCAGTACTTC. Its protein is CSAGTRSSYEQYF. The chain combines TRBV29-1 with TRBJ2-7, with TRBD2 matching over 8 bases. V trimming: 7 bases; J trimming: 0 bases; junction bases outside the gene matches: 5. The CDR3 runs to 13 residues. Germline CDR1 reads SQVTM; CDR2 reads ANQGSEA.